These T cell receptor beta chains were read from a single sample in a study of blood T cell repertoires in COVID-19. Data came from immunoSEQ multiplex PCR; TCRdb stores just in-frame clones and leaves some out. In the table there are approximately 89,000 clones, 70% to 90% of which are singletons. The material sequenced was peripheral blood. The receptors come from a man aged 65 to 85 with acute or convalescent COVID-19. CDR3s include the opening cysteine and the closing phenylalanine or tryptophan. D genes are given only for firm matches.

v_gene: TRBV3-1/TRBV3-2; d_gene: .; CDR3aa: CASSQLYNEQFF
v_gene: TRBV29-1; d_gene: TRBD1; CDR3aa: CSVEGLSDRGQSYEQYF
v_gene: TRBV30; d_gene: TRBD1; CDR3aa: CAWSVLQGAGGYTF
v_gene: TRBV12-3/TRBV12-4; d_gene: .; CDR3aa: CASSFGGRNTIYF
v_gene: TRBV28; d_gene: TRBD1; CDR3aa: CASSSPGQGDDGYTF
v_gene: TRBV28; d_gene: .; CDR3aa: CASSLPGDYGYTF
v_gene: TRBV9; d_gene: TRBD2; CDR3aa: CASSVAIAGGGNEQFF
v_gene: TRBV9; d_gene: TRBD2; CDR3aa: CASSASGGNYEQYF
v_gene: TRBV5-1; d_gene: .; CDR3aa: CASSLLPSSHEQYF
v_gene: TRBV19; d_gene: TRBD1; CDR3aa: CASSGTGGAGELFF
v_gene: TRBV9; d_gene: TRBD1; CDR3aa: CASSVATWDRESSYNEQFF
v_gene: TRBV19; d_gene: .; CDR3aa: CASSNGGRATNEKLFF
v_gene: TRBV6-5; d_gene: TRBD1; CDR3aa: CASGIEVLGTGGYTF
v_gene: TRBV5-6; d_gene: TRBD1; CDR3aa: CASSLFGQGDTEAFF
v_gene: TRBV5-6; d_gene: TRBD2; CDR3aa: CASSLVAGGFGELFF
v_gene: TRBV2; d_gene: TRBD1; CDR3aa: CASSEDRGVEKLFF
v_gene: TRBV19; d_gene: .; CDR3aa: CASRLSGGSSTDTQYF
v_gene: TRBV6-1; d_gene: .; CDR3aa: CASSENRGAYNEQFF
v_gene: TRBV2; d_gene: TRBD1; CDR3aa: CASSDYRGTDTEAFF
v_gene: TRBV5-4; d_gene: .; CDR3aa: CASSPGGASYGYTF